Below, 14 T cell receptor beta chains from the same sample are listed, as sequenced in a study of beta chain features in type 1 diabetes. Broader study findings: Shorter TCRB CDR3s, moderately but significantly so, marked every one of the four CD4+ subsets in Type 1 diabetes patients.

cDNA synthesis used the whole RNA isolate, giving expressed TCRB sequences. Sequencing was performed with immunoSEQ multiplex PCR; in TCRdb, only in-frame clones are kept and a portion is missing. The repertoire holds about 700,000 clones, with over 10% as singletons. No antigen is known for these receptors. The sample was naive CD4+ T cells from blood. The receptors originated from a man aged 18 to 29 with type 1 diabetes.

The rearrangement links TRBV6-1 to TRBJ1-2; weak D call: TRBD1 (6 bases). The germline CDR1 and CDR2 sequences are MNHNS and SASEGT. This CDR3 is built from 13 residues. Trimming took off 6 bases at V and 7 bases at J, with 15 bases between the two ends. The CDR3 DNA is TGTGCCAGCAGCGTACAGGGTTCTGGTGGCTACACCTTC. It yields the protein CASSVQGSGGYTF.

There are a few counts of this clone. The chain combines TRBV29-1 with TRBJ1-5, with TRBD1 matching 7 bases. Germline CDR1 reads SQVTM; CDR2 reads ANQGSEA. V lost 7 bases, J lost 1 base, and 7 bases stayed unmatched. This CDR3 contains 14 residues. CDR3 residues: CSARQGGSNQPQHF. In nucleotides, the CDR3 is TGCAGCGCGCGACAGGGTGGCAGCAATCAGCCCCAGCATTTT.

The chain joins TRBV7-6 to TRBJ2-6; D is possibly TRBD1 (6 bases). Trimming cost V 4 bases and J 2 bases, with 12 bases left between them. CDR1 is SGHVS and CDR2 is FNYEAQ in the germline V gene. The CDR3 loop spans 16 amino acids. CDR3 region: CASSSPQGPGANVLTF. In DNA, the CDR3 is TGTGCCAGCAGCTCGCCGCAGGGGCCTGGGGCCAACGTCCTGACTTTC.

The J gene is TRBJ1-2, the V gene TRBV10-3, with a tentative D call TRBD1 (6 bases). Germline values: CDR1 ENHRY, CDR2 SYGVKD. The CDR3 sequence is 14 residues long. Trimming cost V 11 bases and J 3 bases, with 19 bases left between them. CDR3 protein: CASSPGGSHYGYTF. CDR3 coding DNA: TGTGCCTCCTCACCCGGGGGCAGCCACTATGGCTACACCTTC.

This rearrangement joins TRBV5-6 to TRBJ2-2; D is undetermined. Trimming shortened V by 0 bases and J by 1 base, and 4 bases separated the two germline ends. From germline, CDR1 is SGHDT and CDR2 YYEEEE. CDR3 length: 14 amino acids. DNA of the CDR3: TGTGCCAGCAGCTTGGCATTGAACACCGGGGAGCTGTTTTTT. This sequence encodes CASSLALNTGELFF. Supplemented by reference TRBV5-6 and TRBJ2-2, the full variable domain reads DAGVTQSPTHLIKTRGQQVTLRCSPKSGHDTVSWYQQALGQGPQFIFQYYEEEERQRGNFPDRFSGHQFPNYSSELNVNALLLGDSALYLCASSLALNTGELFFGEGSRLTVL.

The chain links TRBV6-5 to TRBJ2-5, with 8 positions matching TRBD2. Germline V CDR1 and CDR2: MNHEY, SVGAGI. J was trimmed by 5 bases and V by 5 bases; bases with no gene match: 7. The length of the CDR3 is 14 residues. CDR3 region: CASSDAGGRETQYF. CDR3 nucleotide sequence: TGTGCCAGCAGTGATGCGGGGGGTCGGGAGACCCAGTACTTC.

This chain links TRBV25-1 with TRBJ1-5; 8 nucleotides align to TRBD1. Germline trimming cut 8 bases from V and 6 bases from J; bases unmatched to any gene: 6. Germline loops: CDR1 MGHDK, CDR2 SYGVNS. The CDR3 covers 13 residues. CDR3 loop: CASVGQDGQPQHF. In DNA, the CDR3 is TGTGCCAGCGTGGGACAGGATGGTCAGCCCCAGCATTTT. The variable domain in full, with the rest retrieved from reference TRBV25-1 and TRBJ1-5, is EADIYQTPRYLVIGTGKKITLECSQTMGHDKMYWYQQDPGMELHLIHYSYGVNSTEKGDLSSESTVSRIRTEHFPLTLESARPSHTSQYLCASVGQDGQPQHFGDGTRLSIL.

This clone was counted between two and nine times. The V and J genes are TRBV28 and TRBJ2-7; tentatively, D is TRBD2 (6 bases). Germline-derived CDR1 and CDR2 are MDHEN and SYDVKM. This CDR3 has 12 residues. The ends were cut back, 7 bases at V and 2 bases at J, with 9 bases in the middle. The CDR3 sequence is CASNPGAYEQYF. The CDR3 coding sequence is TGTGCCAGCAACCCGGGGGCCTACGAGCAGTACTTC.

This clone was seen more than once but under ten times. The chain joins TRBV13 to TRBJ2-7; no clear D gene. V lost 2 bases to trimming and J lost 2 bases, with 13 bases between them. Germline V gene data show CDR1 as PRHDT and CDR2 as FYEKMQ (reference sequence). This CDR3 spans 15 amino acids. The CDR3 DNA is TGTGCCAGCAGCTTATGGGGTTCGGGCCCCTACGAGCAGTACTTC. Translated: CASSLWGSGPYEQYF. Complete variable domain (other parts from reference TRBV13 and TRBJ2-7): AAGVIQSPRHLIKEKRETATLKCYPIPRHDTVYWYQQGPGQDPQFLISFYEKMQSDKGSIPDRFSAQQFSDYHSELNMSSLELGDSALYFCASSLWGSGPYEQYFGPGTRLTVT.

This clone appeared a few times. In nucleotides, the CDR3 is TGTGCCAGCAGTTTCGGGACAGGAGTCAGGAACGAGCAGTACTTC. Translation gives CASSFGTGVRNEQYF. This sequence joins TRBV6-5 and TRBJ2-7, with TRBD1 identical over 8 bases. The germline gives CDR1 MNHEY, CDR2 SVGAGI. The V gene end was trimmed by 4 bases and the J gene end by 5 bases; junction bases not matched to a gene: 10. The CDR3 totals 15 residues.

This clone has just a few counts. The rearrangement joins TRBV2 to TRBJ2-7, with D possibly matching TRBD2 (6 bases). The CDR3 covers 15 residues. In germline, CDR1 is SNHLY, CDR2 FYNNEI. Trimming shortened V by 6 bases and J by 6 bases, and 21 bases separated the two germline ends. The CDR3 DNA follows: TGTGCCAGCAGCCGGGAAATTGGACTAACCGGCGAGCAGTACTTC. Residues: CASSREIGLTGEQYF.

The CDR3 reads CASTRAGDAGGYTF. As DNA, the CDR3 is TGTGCCAGTACTAGGGCCGGGGACGCAGGAGGCTACACCTTC. The V gene is TRBV19, the J gene TRBJ1-2, with a weak D call TRBD1 (5 bases). Germline CDR1 is LNHDA and CDR2 is SQIVND (reference sequence). Trimming removed 7 bases from V and 8 bases from J, with 20 bases in between. This CDR3 has 14 residues.

This clone has more than one count but fewer than ten. The chain carries TRBV7-2 and TRBJ2-3, with TRBD2 matching over 8 bases. The CDR3 has 15 amino acids. Looked up from germline, CDR1 is SGHTA and CDR2 is FQGNSA. V was pared by 3 bases and J by 2 bases, with 4 bases of the junction left unmatched. The CDR3 here is CASSFEAGVTDTQYF. The DNA for the CDR3 is TGTGCCAGCAGCTTCGAAGCGGGGGTCACAGATACGCAGTATTTT.

The chain couples TRBV5-1 to TRBJ2-7; TRBD1 aligns across 7 bases. The V gene's germline CDR1 is SGHRS and CDR2 YFSETQ. The trim removed 1 base at V and 0 bases at J, leaving 7 bases unmatched. The length of the CDR3 is 16 residues. Here the CDR3 DNA reads TGCGCCAGCAGCTTGACAGGGGCCTTCTTCTCCTACGAGCAGTACTTC. Protein sequence: CASSLTGAFFSYEQYF.